These 10 T cell receptor beta chains were sequenced from one sample in a study of control samples from healthy donors and cancer patients. Measured with immunoSEQ multiplex PCR; TCRdb has only the in-frame clones, and not every one. The table shows tens of thousands of clones, with about 90% occurring only once. Sequencing input: PBMCs. The source of these receptors is an older woman with head and neck cancer.

The chain uses TRBV7-9 and TRBJ2-1; unclear D gene. V shed 4 bases and J shed 0 bases, with 13 bases lying between them. CDR3 length equals 16 residues. In germline, CDR1 is SEHNR, CDR2 FQNEAQ (reference sequence). In DNA form, the CDR3 reads TGTGCCAGCAGCTCGACCAGCGACTTCTCCTACAATGAGCAGTTCTTC. This translates into CASSSTSDFSYNEQFF.

The V gene is TRBV7-2, the J gene TRBJ1-6, with TRBD1 as a possible D gene (5 bases). Trimming pared 7 bases from V and 7 bases from J, leaving 14 bases between. CDR3 length equals 14 residues. The germline V gene has CDR1 SGHTA and CDR2 FQGNSA. In DNA form, the CDR3 reads TGTGCCAGCAAACTTCGGCAGGGAAATTCACCCCTCCACTTT. It specifies CASKLRQGNSPLHF.

The J gene is TRBJ1-1, the V gene TRBV4-1, with D perhaps matching TRBD1 (5 bases). Trimming stripped 0 bases from V and 2 bases from J, with 10 bases between. Germline assignment: CDR1 MGHRA and CDR2 YSYEKL. The CDR3 consists of 15 residues. The CDR3 sequence is CASSQDWGGNTEAFF. Written as DNA, the CDR3 is TGCGCCAGCAGCCAAGATTGGGGGGGAAACACTGAAGCTTTCTTT.

The J gene is TRBJ1-1, the V gene TRBV5-6, with unresolved D. Trimming removed 0 bases from V and 1 base from J, with 4 bases in between. The germline V gene encodes CDR1 SGHDT and CDR2 YYEEEE. The CDR3 is 13 residues long. The chain's CDR3 is CASSLGANTEAFF. The CDR3 DNA reads TGTGCCAGCAGCTTGGGGGCGAACACTGAAGCTTTCTTT.

The chain carries TRBV3-1 (or the pseudogene TRBV3-2) and TRBJ2-7, with 8 bases lining up with TRBD2. After removal of 0 bases from V and 3 bases from J, the junction contained 7 bases not matched to a gene. Per germline, CDR1 LGHDT and CDR2 YNNKEL (reference sequence). The CDR3 contains 16 residues. CDR3 amino acids: CASSQEGTSIFYEQYF. CDR3 bases: TGTGCCAGCAGCCAAGAGGGGACTAGTATATTCTACGAGCAGTACTTC.

This sequence joins TRBV6-5 and TRBJ2-1; 10 bases match TRBD2. Looked up from germline, CDR1 is MNHEY and CDR2 is SVGAGI. This CDR3 has 15 amino acids. V lost 8 bases and J lost 6; bases outside the gene matches: 10. Here the CDR3 reads CASQSETSGFNEQFF. DNA of the CDR3: TGTGCCAGCCAGTCCGAGACTAGCGGGTTCAATGAGCAGTTCTTC.

V gene TRBV11-2 combines with J gene TRBJ2-1; 10 bases match TRBD2. With 5 bases clipped from V and 3 bases from J, the junction kept 4 bases outside the gene matches. Germline CDR1 is SGHAT and CDR2 is FQNNGV. The CDR3 covers 15 residues. The CDR3 is CASSVSGGGYNEQFF. CDR3 nucleotides: TGTGCCAGCAGCGTCAGCGGGGGGGGCTACAATGAGCAGTTCTTC.

This clone was counted between two and nine times. V and J are TRBV7-9 and TRBJ2-7; D uncertain. Trimming removed 5 bases at V and 2 bases at J, with 13 bases between. Germline CDR1 is SEHNR and CDR2 is FQNEAQ (reference sequence). The CDR3 has 14 amino acids. The CDR3 loop is CASSPPGGAYEQYF. The CDR3 DNA reads as TGTGCCAGCAGCCCGCCGGGTGGGGCCTACGAGCAGTACTTC.

The rearrangement joins TRBV19 to TRBJ1-1, with a possible D match to TRBD1 (5 bases). Germline V lookup: CDR1 LNHDA, CDR2 SQIVND (reference sequence). The length of the CDR3 is 14 residues. V lost 1 base, J lost 3 bases, and 9 bases lay in between. The CDR3 DNA sequence: TGTGCCAGTAGTATAGGTGGGGGTGACACTGAAGCTTTCTTT. Protein sequence: CASSIGGGDTEAFF.

V gene TRBV5-1 combines with J gene TRBJ1-6; D unresolved. The V and J ends lost 0 bases and 8 bases respectively, with 6 bases between them. Per the germline V gene, CDR1 is SGHRS and CDR2 is YFSETQ. The CDR3 is 13 residues long. DNA for the CDR3: TGCGCCAGCAGCTTGGCACGGGATTCACCCCTCCACTTT. Protein product: CASSLARDSPLHF.